This T cell receptor (beta chain) emerged from a study of CD8 T cells in Susac syndrome. TCR beta sequencing was performed on blood CD8+ and CD4+ T cells. With random hexamers, about 0.5 to 1 ug RNA was reverse transcribed. Amplification of the TCR beta CDR3 was carried out by immunoSEQ multiplex PCR, which spanned a total of 54 Vbeta and 13 Jbeta segments. A single record per CDR3 protein comes from TCRdb applying MiXCR to the immunoSEQ multiplex PCR reads. The sample yields approximately 70,000 distinct CDR3 sequences, 96% seen once. This CDR3 has 15 residues. Germline V gives CDR1 SGHTA, CDR2 FQGTGA. V was trimmed by 1 base and J by 5 bases, leaving 11 bases between them.

Sequenced input: CD4+ T cells from PBMCs. The source is a human donor with multiple sclerosis. The J gene is TRBJ2-2, the V gene TRBV7-3; D is perhaps TRBD2 (6 bases). This CDR3 is CASSLMPSGTGELFF. In nucleotides, the CDR3 is TGTGCCAGCAGCTTAATGCCAAGCGGGACCGGGGAGCTGTTTTTT.